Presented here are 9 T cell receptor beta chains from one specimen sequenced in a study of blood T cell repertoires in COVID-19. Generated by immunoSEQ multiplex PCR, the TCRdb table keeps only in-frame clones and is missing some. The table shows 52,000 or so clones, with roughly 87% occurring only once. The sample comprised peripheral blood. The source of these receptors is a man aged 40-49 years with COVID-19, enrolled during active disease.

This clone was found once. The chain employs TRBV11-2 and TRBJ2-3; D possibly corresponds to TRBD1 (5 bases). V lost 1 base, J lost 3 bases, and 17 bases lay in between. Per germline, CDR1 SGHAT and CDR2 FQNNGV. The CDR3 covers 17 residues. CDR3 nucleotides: TGTGCCAGCAGCTTAGGGGTGCAGGGAAAGGGGACAGATACGCAGTATTTT. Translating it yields CASSLGVQGKGTDTQYF.

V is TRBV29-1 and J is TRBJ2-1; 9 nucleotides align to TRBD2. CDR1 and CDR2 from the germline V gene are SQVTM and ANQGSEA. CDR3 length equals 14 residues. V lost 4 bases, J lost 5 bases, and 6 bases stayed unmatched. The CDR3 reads CSVVGLASHNEQFF. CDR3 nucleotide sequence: TGCAGCGTTGTGGGACTAGCTAGCCACAATGAGCAGTTCTTC.

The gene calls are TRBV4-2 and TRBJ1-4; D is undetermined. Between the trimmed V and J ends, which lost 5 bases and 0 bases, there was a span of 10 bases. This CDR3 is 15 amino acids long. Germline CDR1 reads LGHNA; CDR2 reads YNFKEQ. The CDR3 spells CASSKEYATNEKLFF. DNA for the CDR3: TGTGCCAGCAGCAAGGAGTACGCAACTAATGAAAAACTGTTTTTT.

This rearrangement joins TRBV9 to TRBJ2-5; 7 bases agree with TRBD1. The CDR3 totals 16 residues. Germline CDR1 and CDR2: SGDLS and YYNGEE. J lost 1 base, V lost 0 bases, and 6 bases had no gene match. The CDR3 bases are TGTGCCAGCAGCGTAGAGGGACAGTCCTTCCAAGAGACCCAGTACTTC. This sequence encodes CASSVEGQSFQETQYF.

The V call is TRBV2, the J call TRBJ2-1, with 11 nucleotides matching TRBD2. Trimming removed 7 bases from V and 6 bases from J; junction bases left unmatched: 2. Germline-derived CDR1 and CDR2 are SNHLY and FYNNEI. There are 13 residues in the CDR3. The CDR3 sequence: CASILAGGNEQFF. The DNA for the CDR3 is TGTGCCAGCATCCTAGCGGGGGGCAATGAGCAGTTCTTC.

CDR3 residues: CASSFGEMDTEAFF. The CDR3 region has the DNA TGTGCCAGCAGCTTTGGTGAGATGGACACTGAAGCTTTCTTT. The genes are TRBV7-9 and TRBJ1-1, with D uncertain. Per germline, CDR1 SEHNR and CDR2 FQNEAQ (reference sequence). V was pared by 3 bases and J by 3 bases, with 11 bases between. The length of the CDR3 is 14 residues.

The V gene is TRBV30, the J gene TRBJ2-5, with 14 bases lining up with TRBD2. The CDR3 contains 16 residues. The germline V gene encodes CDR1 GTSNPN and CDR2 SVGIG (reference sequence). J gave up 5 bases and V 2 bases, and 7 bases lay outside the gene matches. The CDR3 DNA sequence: TGTGCCTGGAGTCGGGGACTAGCGGGAGATAGGGAGACCCAGTACTTC. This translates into CAWSRGLAGDRETQYF.

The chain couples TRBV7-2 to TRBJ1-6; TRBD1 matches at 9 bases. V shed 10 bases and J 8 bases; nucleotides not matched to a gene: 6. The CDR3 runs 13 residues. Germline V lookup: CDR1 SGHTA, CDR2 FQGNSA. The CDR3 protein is CAIRQGGDSPLHF. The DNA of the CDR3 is TGTGCCATCCGACAGGGGGGAGATTCACCCCTCCACTTT.

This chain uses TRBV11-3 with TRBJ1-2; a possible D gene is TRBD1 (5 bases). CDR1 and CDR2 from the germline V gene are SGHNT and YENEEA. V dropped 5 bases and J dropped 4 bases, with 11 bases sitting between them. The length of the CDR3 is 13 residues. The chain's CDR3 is CASSPHGGYGYTF. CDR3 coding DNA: TGTGCCAGCAGCCCCCACGGGGGCTATGGCTACACCTTC.